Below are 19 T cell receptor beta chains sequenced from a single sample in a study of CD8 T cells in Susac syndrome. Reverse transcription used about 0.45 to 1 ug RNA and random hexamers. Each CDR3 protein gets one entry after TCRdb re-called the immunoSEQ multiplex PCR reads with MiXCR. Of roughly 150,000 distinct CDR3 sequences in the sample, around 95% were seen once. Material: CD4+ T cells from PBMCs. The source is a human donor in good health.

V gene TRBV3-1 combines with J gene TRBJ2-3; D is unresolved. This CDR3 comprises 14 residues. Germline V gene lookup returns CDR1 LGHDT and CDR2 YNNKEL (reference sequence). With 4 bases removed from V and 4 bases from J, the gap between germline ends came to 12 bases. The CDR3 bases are TGTGCCAGCAGCCCATCCAGTATCCCAGATACGCAGTATTTT. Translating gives CASSPSSIPDTQYF.

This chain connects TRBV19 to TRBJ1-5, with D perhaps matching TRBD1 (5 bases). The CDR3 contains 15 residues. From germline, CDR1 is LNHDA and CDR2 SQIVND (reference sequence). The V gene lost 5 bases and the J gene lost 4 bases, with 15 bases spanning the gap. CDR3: CASSSSGTVNQPQHF. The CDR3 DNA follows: TGTGCCAGTAGTTCTTCCGGGACGGTGAATCAGCCCCAGCATTTT.

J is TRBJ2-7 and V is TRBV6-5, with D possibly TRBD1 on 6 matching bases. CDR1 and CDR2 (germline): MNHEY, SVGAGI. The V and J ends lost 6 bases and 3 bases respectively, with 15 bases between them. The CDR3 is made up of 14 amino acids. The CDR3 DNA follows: TGTGCCAGCAGCAGGACAGAATGGGGCTACGAGCAGTACTTC. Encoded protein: CASSRTEWGYEQYF.

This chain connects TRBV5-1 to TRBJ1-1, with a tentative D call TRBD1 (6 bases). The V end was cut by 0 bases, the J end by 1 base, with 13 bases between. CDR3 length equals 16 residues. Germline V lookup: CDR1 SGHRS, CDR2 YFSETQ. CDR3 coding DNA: TGCGCCAGCAGCTTGGCGCCAGGGGCGACGAACACTGAAGCTTTCTTT. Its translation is CASSLAPGATNTEAFF.

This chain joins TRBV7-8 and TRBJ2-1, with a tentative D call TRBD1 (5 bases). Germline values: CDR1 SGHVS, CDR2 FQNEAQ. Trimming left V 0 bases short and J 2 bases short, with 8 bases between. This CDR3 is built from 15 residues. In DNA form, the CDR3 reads TGTGCCAGCAGCTTAGCAGGGGCAACCTACAATGAGCAGTTCTTC. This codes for CASSLAGATYNEQFF.

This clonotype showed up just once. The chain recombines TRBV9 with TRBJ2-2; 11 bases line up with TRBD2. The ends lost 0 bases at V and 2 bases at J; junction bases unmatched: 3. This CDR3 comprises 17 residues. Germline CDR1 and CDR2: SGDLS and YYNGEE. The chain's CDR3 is CASSVEGLAANTGELFF. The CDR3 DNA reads TGTGCCAGCAGCGTAGAGGGACTAGCGGCCAACACCGGGGAGCTGTTTTTT.

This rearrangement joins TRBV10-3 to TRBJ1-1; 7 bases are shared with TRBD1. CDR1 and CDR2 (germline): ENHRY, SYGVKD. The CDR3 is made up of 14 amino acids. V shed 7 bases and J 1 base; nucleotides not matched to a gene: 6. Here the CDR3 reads CAITRQGGNTEAFF. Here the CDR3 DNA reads TGTGCCATCACTCGACAGGGAGGGAACACTGAAGCTTTCTTT.

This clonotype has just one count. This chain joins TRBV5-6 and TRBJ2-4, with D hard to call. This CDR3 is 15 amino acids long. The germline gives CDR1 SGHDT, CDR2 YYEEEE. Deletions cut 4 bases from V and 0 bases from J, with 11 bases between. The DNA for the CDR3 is TGTGCCAGCAGCGGTCGAATACTAGCCAAAAACATTCAGTACTTC. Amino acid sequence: CASSGRILAKNIQYF.

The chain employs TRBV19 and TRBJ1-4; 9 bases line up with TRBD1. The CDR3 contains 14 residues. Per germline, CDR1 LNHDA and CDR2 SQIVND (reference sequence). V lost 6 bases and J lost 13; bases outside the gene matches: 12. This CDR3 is CASSNKGQGSRLFF. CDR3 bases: TGTGCCAGTAGCAACAAGGGACAGGGCAGCCGACTGTTTTTT.

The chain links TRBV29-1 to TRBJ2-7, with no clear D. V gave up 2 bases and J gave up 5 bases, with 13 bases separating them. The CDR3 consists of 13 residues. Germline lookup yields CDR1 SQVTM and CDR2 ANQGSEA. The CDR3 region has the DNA TGCAGCGTTGAAAGGGCGGTAGGCGACGAGCAGTACTTC. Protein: CSVERAVGDEQYF.

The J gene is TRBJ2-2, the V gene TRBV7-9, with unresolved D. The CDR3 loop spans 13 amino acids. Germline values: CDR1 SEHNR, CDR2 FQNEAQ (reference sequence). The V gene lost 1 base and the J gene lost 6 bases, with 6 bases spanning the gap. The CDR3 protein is CASSLGGSGELFF. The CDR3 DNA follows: TGTGCCAGCAGCTTAGGGGGTTCCGGGGAGCTGTTTTTT.

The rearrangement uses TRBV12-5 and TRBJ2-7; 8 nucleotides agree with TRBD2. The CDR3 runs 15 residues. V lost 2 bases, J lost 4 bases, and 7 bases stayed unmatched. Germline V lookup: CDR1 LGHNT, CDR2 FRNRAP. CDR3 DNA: TGTGCTAGTGGTTTGCCGGCGGGGGGCAGGTACGAGCAGTACTTC. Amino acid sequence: CASGLPAGGRYEQYF.

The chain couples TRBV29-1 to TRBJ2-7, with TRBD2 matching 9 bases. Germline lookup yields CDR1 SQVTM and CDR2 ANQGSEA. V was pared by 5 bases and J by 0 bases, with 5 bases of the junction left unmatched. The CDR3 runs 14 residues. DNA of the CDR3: TGCAGCGTTCGACTAGCGGCCTTCTCCTACGAGCAGTACTTC. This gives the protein CSVRLAAFSYEQYF.

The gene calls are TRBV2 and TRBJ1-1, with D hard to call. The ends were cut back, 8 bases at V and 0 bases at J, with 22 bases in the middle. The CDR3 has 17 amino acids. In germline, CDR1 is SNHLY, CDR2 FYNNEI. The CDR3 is CASPHYGGSYVNTEAFF. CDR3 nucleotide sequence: TGTGCCAGCCCACACTATGGAGGGTCCTATGTGAACACTGAAGCTTTCTTT.

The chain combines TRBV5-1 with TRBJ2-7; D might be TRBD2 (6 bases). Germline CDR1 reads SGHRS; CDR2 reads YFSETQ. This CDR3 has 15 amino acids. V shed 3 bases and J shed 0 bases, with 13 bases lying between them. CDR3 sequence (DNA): TGCGCCAGCAGCTCCGACGGGGGTAGCTCCTACGAGCAGTACTTC. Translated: CASSSDGGSSYEQYF.

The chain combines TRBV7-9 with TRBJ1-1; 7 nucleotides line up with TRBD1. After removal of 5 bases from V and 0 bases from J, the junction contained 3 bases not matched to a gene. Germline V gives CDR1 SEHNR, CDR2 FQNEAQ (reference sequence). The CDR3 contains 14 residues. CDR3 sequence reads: CASSRDSLNTEAFF. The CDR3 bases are TGTGCCAGCAGCAGGGACAGCCTGAACACTGAAGCTTTCTTT.

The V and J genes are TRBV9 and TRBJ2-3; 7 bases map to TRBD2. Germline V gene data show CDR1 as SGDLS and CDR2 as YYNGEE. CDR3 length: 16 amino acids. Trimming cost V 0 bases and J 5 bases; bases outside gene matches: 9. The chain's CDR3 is CASSVAPGRVEDTQYF. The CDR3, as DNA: TGTGCCAGCAGCGTAGCCCCAGGGAGGGTGGAAGATACGCAGTATTTT.

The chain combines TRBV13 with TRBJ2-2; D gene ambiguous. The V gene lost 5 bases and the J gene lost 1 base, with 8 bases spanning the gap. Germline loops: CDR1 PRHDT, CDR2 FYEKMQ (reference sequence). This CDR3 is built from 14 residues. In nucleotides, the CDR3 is TGTGCCAGCAGCCCCCGGAGGAACACCGGGGAGCTGTTTTTT. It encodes CASSPRRNTGELFF.

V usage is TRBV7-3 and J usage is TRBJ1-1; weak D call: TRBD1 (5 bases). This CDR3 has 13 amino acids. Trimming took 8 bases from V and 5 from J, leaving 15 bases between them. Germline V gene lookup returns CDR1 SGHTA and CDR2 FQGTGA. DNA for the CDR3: TGTGCCAGCTCCCGGGGCCCCGGGACTGAAGCTTTCTTT. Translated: CASSRGPGTEAFF.